This passage covers 27 T cell receptor beta chains from one sample sequenced in a study of blood T cells in healthy people across ages. Through a sample-barcoded 5' primer and a J-beta primer mix, a second PCR was run for roughly 6 to 11 cycles. In TCRdb, the 5' RACE reads were re-called with MiXCR into one record per CDR3 protein. The sample shows approximately 680,000 distinct CDR3 sequences, roughly 32% of them seen only once. Sequencing was performed on blood. Receptor source: a woman of 80 years or more in good health.

In this sample, this clonotype turned up a few times. It may be a read error: a sequence one base away is much more abundant. This chain connects TRBV29-1 to TRBJ1-2; D unclear. In germline, CDR1 is SQVTM, CDR2 ANQGSEA. This CDR3 is 12 amino acids long. Here the CDR3 reads CGVGRENYGYTF. The CDR3 DNA is TGCGGCGTGGGGAGGGAGAACTATGGCTACACCTTC.

This clonotype was found many times. The V call is TRBV27, the J call TRBJ2-7; TRBD2 agrees at 9 bases. CDR1 is MNHEY and CDR2 is SMNVEV in the germline V gene (reference sequence). The length of the CDR3 is 17 residues. V shed 6 bases, J shed 2 bases, and the junction held 14 bases outside the gene matches. The CDR3 bases are TGTGCCAGCAGAGTCGTAGGCGGGGGGGCCGGAGCCTACGAGCAGTACTTC. Protein product: CASRVVGGGAGAYEQYF.

The V and J genes are TRBV4-3 and TRBJ2-3; TRBD2 agrees at 9 bases. V lost 4 bases, J lost 4 bases, and 12 bases stayed unmatched. CDR3 size: 17 residues. CDR1 and CDR2 (germline): LGHNA, YSLEER. DNA for the CDR3: TGCGCCAGCAGCCCAGGGGAGGGAGCGGGGGGAGCAGATACGCAGTATTTT. Residues: CASSPGEGAGGADTQYF.

This clonotype showed up just a few times. J is TRBJ1-1 and V is TRBV5-4; 9 nucleotides align to TRBD1. Trimming cost V 4 bases and J 5 bases; bases outside gene matches: 12. The CDR3 totals 16 residues. Germline V gene lookup returns CDR1 SGHNT and CDR2 YYREEE (reference sequence). This chain's CDR3 is CASSPRDRVFWTEAFF. As DNA, the CDR3 is TGTGCCAGCAGCCCCCGGGACAGGGTGTTTTGGACTGAAGCTTTCTTT.

A remark on this clonotype: A read error may be the cause here, since a much bigger clone is one base away. This chain links TRBV20-1 with TRBJ1-4; possible D gene TRBD1, 5 bases. In germline, CDR1 is DFQATT, CDR2 SNEGSKA (reference sequence). The CDR3 is made up of 16 amino acids. The CDR3 loop reads CSARDAGRGPNEELFF. The CDR3 DNA follows: TGCAGTGCTAGAGATGCAGGGCGAGGGCCTAATGAAGAACTGTTTTTT.

This clonotype was seen only a few times. The chain links TRBV2 to TRBJ2-7, with a weak D call TRBD1 (5 bases). V was pared by 5 bases and J by 0 bases, with 11 bases between. Germline CDR1 is SNHLY and CDR2 is FYNNEI. This CDR3 has 14 residues. CDR3 DNA sequence: TGTGCCAGCAGTCGACAGAGTAGCTCCTACGAGCAGTACTTC. This codes for CASSRQSSSYEQYF.

This clonotype was counted many times. The genes are TRBV20-1 and TRBJ2-7; D is unclear. Trimming took off 0 bases at V and 2 bases at J, with 8 bases between the two ends. This CDR3 contains 13 residues. CDR1 DFQATT and CDR2 SNEGSKA come from the germline V gene (reference sequence). In DNA form, the CDR3 reads TGCAGTGCTAGAGATAAAGACGCCTACGAGCAGTACTTC. Its translation is CSARDKDAYEQYF.

This clonotype turned up a few times. J is TRBJ1-1 and V is TRBV5-1; D call uncertain. V lost 2 bases and J lost 4, with 15 bases in between. CDR3 length: 15 amino acids. CDR1 is SGHRS and CDR2 is YFSETQ in the germline V gene. The CDR3 sequence: CASSFNRGAGTEAFF. CDR3 in DNA: TGCGCCAGCAGCTTTAACAGAGGCGCAGGCACTGAAGCTTTCTTT.

This clonotype was observed many times. The J gene is TRBJ2-2, the V gene TRBV7-3; tentatively, D is TRBD1 or TRBD2 (5 bases each). The V gene's germline CDR1 is SGHTA and CDR2 FQGTGA. The CDR3 sequence is 15 residues long. Trimming took 2 bases from V and 6 from J, leaving 13 bases between them. CDR3 coding DNA: TGTGCCAGCAGCTTAGACTCGTGGGGACCCGGGGAGCTGTTTTTT. The encoded protein is CASSLDSWGPGELFF.

This chain uses TRBV7-3 with TRBJ2-1; D remains unclear. Deletions cut 0 bases from V and 4 bases from J, with 7 bases between. This CDR3 has 14 amino acids. CDR1 SGHTA and CDR2 FQGTGA come from the germline V gene. Here the CDR3 reads CASSLTAVYNEQFF. Here the CDR3 DNA reads TGTGCCAGCAGCTTAACGGCGGTTTACAATGAGCAGTTCTTC.

This clonotype has a count of ten or more. The chain employs TRBV15 and TRBJ1-4; the D gene is possibly TRBD1 (6 bases). Per germline, CDR1 LNHNV and CDR2 YYDKDF (reference sequence). The CDR3 covers 17 residues. Trimming took off 8 bases at V and 0 bases at J, with 19 bases between the two ends. The CDR3 is CATRGGPFSPTNEKLFF. CDR3 DNA sequence: TGTGCCACCCGGGGGGGCCCCTTCTCTCCAACTAATGAAAAACTGTTTTTT.

This clonotype was seen ten or more times. CDR3 residues: CASSEAGQGPYEQYF. The CDR3 nucleotides read TGTGCCAGCAGTGAAGCCGGACAGGGGCCCTACGAGCAGTACTTC. V gene TRBV6-1 combines with J gene TRBJ2-7; 9 bases agree with TRBD1. Germline V gene lookup returns CDR1 MNHNS and CDR2 SASEGT. The J segment lost 2 bases and the V segment lost 0 bases, leaving 2 bases of the junction unmatched. The CDR3 loop spans 15 amino acids.

In its sample, this clonotype was seen a few times. This may stem from a read error, because a much larger clone lies one nucleotide away. V usage is TRBV30 and J usage is TRBJ2-1, with D uncertain. The tail of the sequence fits TRBJ2-7 better, so the J call may be wrong. The CDR3 has 13 amino acids. CDR1 is GTSNPN and CDR2 is SVGIG in the germline V gene (reference sequence). The CDR3 nucleotides read TGTGCCTGGAGTGGGGCTTCCTACAATGAGCAGTACTTC. This encodes CAWSGASYNEQYF.

A remark on this clonotype: Germline and junction disagree at one end, which may indicate a read error. This sequence joins TRBV6-1 and TRBJ2-2, with a tentative D call TRBD1 (6 bases). The CDR3 contains 15 residues. Germline V gives CDR1 MNHNS, CDR2 SASEGT. The CDR3 region is CAGSEAPGARGELFF. As DNA, the CDR3 is TGTGCCGGCAGTGAAGCTCCAGGGGCCCGCGGGGAGCTGTTTTTT.

Many counts were recorded for this clonotype. V usage is TRBV6-5 and J usage is TRBJ1-1, with 9 bases identical to TRBD1. The V gene's germline CDR1 is MNHEY and CDR2 SVGAGI. Trimming took 5 bases from V and 0 from J; bases not matched to a gene: 4. The CDR3 contains 15 residues. The CDR3 is CASSPGTGLNTEAFF. The CDR3 DNA reads as TGTGCCAGCAGTCCCGGGACAGGGTTGAACACTGAAGCTTTCTTT.

Concerning this clonotype itself: It may be a read error: a sequence one base away is much more abundant. The chain combines TRBV13 with TRBJ2-3; the D call may be TRBD1 or TRBD2 (5 bases each). There are 14 residues in the CDR3. CDR1 and CDR2 from the germline V gene are PRHDT and FYEKMQ (reference sequence). Trimming removed 4 bases at V and 3 bases at J, with 11 bases between. CDR3 loop: CASSSTWGTDTQYF. CDR3 sequence (DNA): TGTGCCAGCAGCTCAACATGGGGGACAGATACGCAGTATTTT.

The table lists this clonotype with a few counts. A single base separates this from a much larger clone, so it may be a read error. The chain recombines TRBV5-1 with TRBJ2-3, with 7 bases aligning to TRBD2. The CDR3 has 14 amino acids. CDR1 and CDR2 (germline): SGHRS, YFSETQ. In nucleotides, the CDR3 is TGCACCAGCAGCCCGACTAGCAGATCAGATACGCAGTATTTT. Its translation: CTSSPTSRSDTQYF.

The chain has TRBV5-1 and TRBJ2-5; D could derive from TRBD1 or TRBD2 (5 bases each). This CDR3 has 14 amino acids. The germline CDR1 and CDR2 sequences are SGHRS and YFSETQ. Trimming shortened V by 1 base and J by 5 bases, and 12 bases separated the two germline ends. The CDR3 DNA is TGCGCCAGCAGCTTGTCAGGGAGCCGCGAGACCCAGTACTTC. Translating it yields CASSLSGSRETQYF.

There are many counts of this clonotype. The gene calls are TRBV6-6 and TRBJ1-4; D is uncertain. The CDR3 spans 17 residues. Germline V gene data show CDR1 as MNHNY and CDR2 as SVGAGI (reference sequence). Trimming cost V 7 bases and J 3 bases, with 21 bases left between them. CDR3 DNA: TGTGCCAGCAACCCGGGAGCCACTATGCGGGCTAATGAAAAACTGTTTTTT. It translates to CASNPGATMRANEKLFF.

This clonotype showed up many times. This chain joins TRBV27 and TRBJ1-2, with D possibly matching TRBD1 (5 bases). CDR1 MNHEY and CDR2 SMNVEV come from the germline V gene (reference sequence). The ends were cut back, 6 bases at V and 3 bases at J, with 11 bases in the middle. CDR3 length: 13 amino acids. DNA for the CDR3: TGTGCCAGCAGGCGTCAAGGGGACTATGGCTACACCTTC. Translated: CASRRQGDYGYTF.

This clonotype has ten or more counts. The chain employs TRBV29-1 and TRBJ2-5; D is perhaps TRBD2 (6 bases). CDR1 SQVTM and CDR2 ANQGSEA come from the germline V gene. CDR3 size: 13 residues. V dropped 5 bases and J dropped 3 bases, with 13 bases sitting between them. In DNA form, the CDR3 reads TGCAGCGTTCGGGGGTACGGTGAAGAGACCCAGTACTTC. It encodes CSVRGYGEETQYF.

This clonotype was seen at least ten times. DNA of the CDR3: TGCGCCAGCAGCCCGGGGGGGGCCGGAGATACGCAGTATTTT. Its protein product is CASSPGGAGDTQYF. V gene TRBV5-1 combines with J gene TRBJ2-3, with 8 bases lining up with TRBD2. The CDR3 covers 14 residues. Germline V gene data show CDR1 as SGHRS and CDR2 as YFSETQ. After removal of 4 bases from V and 5 bases from J, the junction contained 6 bases not matched to a gene.

The rearrangement joins TRBV5-1 to TRBJ2-5; TRBD1 matches 7 bases. This CDR3 contains 13 residues. CDR1 is SGHRS, CDR2 YFSETQ, per germline. The J segment lost 5 bases and the V segment lost 2 bases, leaving 3 bases of the junction unmatched. The CDR3 region is CASSLTGVETQYF. The CDR3 coding sequence is TGCGCCAGCAGCTTAACAGGGGTGGAGACCCAGTACTTC. Filled out from reference TRBV5-1 and TRBJ2-5, the complete variable domain reads KAGVTQTPRYLIKTRGQQVTLSCSPISGHRSVSWYQQTPGQGLQFLFEYFSETQRNKGNFPGRFSGRQFSNSRSEMNVSTLELGDSALYLCASSLTGVETQYFGPGTRLLVL.

This clonotype came up many times. The chain joins TRBV4-3 to TRBJ2-3; D perhaps matches TRBD2 (6 bases). This CDR3 has 16 residues. V was clipped by 3 bases and J by 5 bases, with 18 bases between them. Germline V lookup: CDR1 LGHNA, CDR2 YSLEER. CDR3: CASSQVSSVGGDTQYF. DNA of the CDR3: TGCGCCAGCAGCCAGGTCTCGAGTGTGGGGGGAGATACGCAGTATTTT.

There are many counts of this clonotype. The chain uses TRBV7-2 and TRBJ2-7; D gene unclear. CDR3 length: 15 amino acids. Germline-derived CDR1 and CDR2 are SGHTA and FQGNSA. Trimming cost V 1 base and J 4 bases, with 14 bases left between them. CDR3 protein: CASSLGPGRIYEQYF. The DNA for the CDR3 is TGTGCCAGCAGCTTAGGTCCCGGCCGCATTTACGAGCAGTACTTC.

The chain employs TRBV4-1 and TRBJ1-2; 10 bases are a match to TRBD1. From germline, CDR1 is MGHRA and CDR2 YSYEKL. The CDR3 spans 14 residues. The junction had 3 bases not matched to a gene; V was cut back by 6 bases and J by 2 bases. The CDR3, as DNA: TGCGCCAGCAGGGTGACAGGGGGCAACTATGGCTACACCTTC. Its protein product is CASRVTGGNYGYTF.

Comments on this clonotype: A read error is possible here, since a much larger clone lies one base away. V is TRBV5-1 and J is TRBJ2-7; 9 bases are shared with TRBD2. Looked up from germline, CDR1 is SGHRS and CDR2 is YFSETQ. The ends lost 3 bases at V and 2 bases at J; junction bases unmatched: 9. There are 16 residues in the CDR3. The CDR3 loop is CASSSVRGGEPYEQYF. CDR3 DNA: TGCGCCAGCAGCTCGGTCCGCGGGGGGGAGCCCTACGAGCAGTACTTC.